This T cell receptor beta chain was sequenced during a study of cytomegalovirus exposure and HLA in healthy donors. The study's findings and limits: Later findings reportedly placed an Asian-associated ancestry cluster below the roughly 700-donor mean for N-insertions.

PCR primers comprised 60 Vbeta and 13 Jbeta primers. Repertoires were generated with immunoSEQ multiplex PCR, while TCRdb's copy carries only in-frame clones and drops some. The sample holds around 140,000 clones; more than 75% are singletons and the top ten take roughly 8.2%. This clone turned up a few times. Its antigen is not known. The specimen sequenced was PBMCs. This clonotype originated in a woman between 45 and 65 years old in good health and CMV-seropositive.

CDR3 nucleotide sequence: TGCGCCAGCAGCGGACATAGCGGGGGGCCCAGGTACGAGCAGTACTTC. This translates into CASSGHSGGPRYEQYF. The chain joins TRBV4-1 to TRBJ2-7; 10 nucleotides line up with TRBD2. The CDR3 is made up of 16 amino acids. J lost 4 bases, V lost 5 bases, and 11 bases had no gene match. CDR1 and CDR2 from the germline V gene are MGHRA and YSYEKL.